Listed below are T cell receptor beta chains from one sample, sequenced in a study of cytomegalovirus exposure and HLA in healthy donors. The repertoire was sequenced with immunoSEQ multiplex PCR; TCRdb's copy has only in-frame clones and lacks some. The sample comprises approximately 110,000 clones, about 78% of which are singletons, and just over 8% rests with the top ten. The sequencing input was PBMCs. Receptor source: a woman aged 40 to 49 in good health and CMV-seropositive. Each CDR3 is given with its conserved first and last residue. A D gene is named only where the DNA matches it firmly. Clone size appears in some rows only: once, few, many, or a class for an expanded clone.

CDR3nt: TGTGCCAGCATCCGTGGCAGTGAAGCTTTCTTT
CDR3aa: CASIRGSEAFF
j_gene: TRBJ1-1
v_gene: TRBV6-6
abundance: few
d_gene: .
len: 11

CDR3nt: TGTGCCAGCAGAGACCCGGGACAGGGGACTGAAAAACTGTTTTTT
CDR3aa: CASRDPGQGTEKLFF
j_gene: TRBJ1-4
v_gene: TRBV6-1
abundance: .
d_gene: TRBD1
len: 15

CDR3nt: TGTGCCAGCAGTGAACCGGCGGGGAAGAACACTGAAGCTTTCTTT
CDR3aa: CASSEPAGKNTEAFF
j_gene: TRBJ1-1
v_gene: TRBV2
abundance: .
d_gene: .
len: 15

CDR3nt: TGCGCCAGCAGCCAAGCGGGGAACACTGAAGCTTTCTTT
CDR3aa: CASSQAGNTEAFF
j_gene: TRBJ1-1
v_gene: TRBV4-1
abundance: .
d_gene: .
len: 13

CDR3nt: TGTGCCAGCAGGACAGGGATTAACACTGAAGCTTTCTTT
CDR3aa: CASRTGINTEAFF
j_gene: TRBJ1-1
v_gene: TRBV2
abundance: .
d_gene: TRBD1
len: 13

CDR3nt: TGTGCCACCAGCGGCGGACTGGCGGGCGAAAAACTGTTTTTT
CDR3aa: CATSGGLAGEKLFF
j_gene: TRBJ1-4
v_gene: TRBV15
abundance: .
d_gene: .
len: 14

CDR3nt: TGTGCCAGCAGCCCGACTGTGCTGTATGGCTACACCTTC
CDR3aa: CASSPTVLYGYTF
j_gene: TRBJ1-2
v_gene: TRBV7-6
abundance: .
d_gene: .
len: 13

CDR3nt: TGTGCCAGCAGCTTAGGACCGGACTCCTACGAGCAGTACTTC
CDR3aa: CASSLGPDSYEQYF
j_gene: TRBJ2-7
v_gene: TRBV7-6
abundance: few
d_gene: .
len: 14

CDR3nt: TGTGCCAGCAGTCCGGGACTAGCGAGGTCCTACGAGCAGTACTTC
CDR3aa: CASSPGLARSYEQYF
j_gene: TRBJ2-7
v_gene: TRBV27
abundance: .
d_gene: TRBD2
len: 15

CDR3nt: TGTGCCAGCAGCGCTCGACAGGGAGGAACAGATACGCAGTATTTT
CDR3aa: CASSARQGGTDTQYF
j_gene: TRBJ2-3
v_gene: TRBV9
abundance: .
d_gene: .
len: 15

CDR3nt: TGTGCCAGCACCCAACGGGGATCACCCCTCCACTTT
CDR3aa: CASTQRGSPLHF
j_gene: TRBJ1-6
v_gene: TRBV6-5
abundance: few
d_gene: .
len: 12

CDR3nt: TGTGCCATCAGTGGTAGACAGGGGGACTATGGCTACACCTTC
CDR3aa: CAISGRQGDYGYTF
j_gene: TRBJ1-2
v_gene: TRBV10-3
abundance: .
d_gene: TRBD1
len: 14

CDR3nt: TGCGCCAGCAGCTTGGTAGGGGGCGCATACGAGCAGTACTTC
CDR3aa: CASSLVGGAYEQYF
j_gene: TRBJ2-7
v_gene: TRBV5-1
abundance: .
d_gene: TRBD1
len: 14

CDR3nt: TGTGCCAGCAGTTTATCTCCGGGAAACACTGAAGCTTTCTTT
CDR3aa: CASSLSPGNTEAFF
j_gene: TRBJ1-1
v_gene: TRBV28
abundance: .
d_gene: .
len: 14

CDR3nt: TGTGCCAGCAGCTTGAGAACAGGGGGGGGTGAAGTCTACGAGCAGTACTTC
CDR3aa: CASSLRTGGGEVYEQYF
j_gene: TRBJ2-7
v_gene: TRBV7-9
abundance: few
d_gene: .
len: 17

CDR3nt: .
CDR3aa: CASSKVGTGTSYEQYF
j_gene: TRBJ2-7
v_gene: TRBV21-1
abundance: once
d_gene: .
len: 16

CDR3nt: TGTGCCAGCAGACGGACTTTCGGGGAATCCTACGAGCAGTACTTC
CDR3aa: CASRRTFGESYEQYF
j_gene: TRBJ2-7
v_gene: TRBV6-5
abundance: .
d_gene: .
len: 15

CDR3nt: TGCGCCAGCAGCCAAGCTTCGCAGGGACAGGGAAGAGCTGAAGCTTTCTTT
CDR3aa: CASSQASQGQGRAEAFF
j_gene: TRBJ1-1
v_gene: TRBV4-1
abundance: .
d_gene: TRBD1
len: 17

CDR3nt: TGTGCCAGCAGCCAGGACAGGGCTGAGGCCAACGTCCTGACTTTC
CDR3aa: CASSQDRAEANVLTF
j_gene: TRBJ2-6
v_gene: TRBV2
abundance: .
d_gene: TRBD1
len: 15

CDR3nt: TGCGCCAGCAGCCCGGGCCGGGGGGCTAAAAACTATGGCTACACCTTC
CDR3aa: CASSPGRGAKNYGYTF
j_gene: TRBJ1-2
v_gene: TRBV4-1
abundance: .
d_gene: .
len: 16

CDR3nt: TGTGCCATCAGCAATACAGGGTCGGGCACTGAAGCTTTCTTT
CDR3aa: CAISNTGSGTEAFF
j_gene: TRBJ1-1
v_gene: TRBV10-3
abundance: few
d_gene: .
len: 14

CDR3nt: TGTGCCAGTAGTATAGTCGGCAGGGCGTATGGCTACACCTTC
CDR3aa: CASSIVGRAYGYTF
j_gene: TRBJ1-2
v_gene: TRBV19
abundance: .
d_gene: .
len: 14

CDR3nt: TGCGCCAGCAGTGAGTCGAAGGGAAGGGGCACTGAAGCTTTCTTT
CDR3aa: CASSESKGRGTEAFF
j_gene: TRBJ1-1
v_gene: TRBV10-1
abundance: once
d_gene: .
len: 15

CDR3nt: TGTGCCAGCAGCACTAACCTTGAGGCTAGCGGGGGGGCCTCGGATACGCAGTATTTT
CDR3aa: CASSTNLEASGGASDTQYF
j_gene: TRBJ2-3
v_gene: TRBV9
abundance: .
d_gene: TRBD2
len: 19

CDR3nt: TGTGCCAGCAGTCCCCCCGGGACAGGGGACAATGAGCAGTTCTTC
CDR3aa: CASSPPGTGDNEQFF
j_gene: TRBJ2-1
v_gene: TRBV6-5
abundance: .
d_gene: TRBD1
len: 15

CDR3nt: TGCAGCGTTGAAGAACAGGGGGCCACTGAAGCTTTCTTT
CDR3aa: CSVEEQGATEAFF
j_gene: TRBJ1-1
v_gene: TRBV29-1
abundance: .
d_gene: TRBD1
len: 13

CDR3nt: TGTGCCAGCACCGGAGGGGGGGCGGGCGAGACCCAGTACTTC
CDR3aa: CASTGGGAGETQYF
j_gene: TRBJ2-5
v_gene: TRBV6-6
abundance: .
d_gene: .
len: 14

CDR3nt: TGTGCCACCACACAGGGAAGTAATCAGCCCCAGCATTTT
CDR3aa: CATTQGSNQPQHF
j_gene: TRBJ1-5
v_gene: TRBV6-1
abundance: few
d_gene: .
len: 13

CDR3nt: TGTGCCAGCAGTTTAGGACAGGGGGCACAGGAGACCCAGTACTTC
CDR3aa: CASSLGQGAQETQYF
j_gene: TRBJ2-5
v_gene: TRBV11-3
abundance: .
d_gene: TRBD1
len: 15

CDR3nt: TGCGCCAGCAGCTTGGCCGAGGGCCCCTACGAGCAGTACTTC
CDR3aa: CASSLAEGPYEQYF
j_gene: TRBJ2-7
v_gene: TRBV5-1
abundance: .
d_gene: .
len: 14

CDR3nt: TGCAGCGTCAGGGGCGTAAATGAAGCTTTCTTT
CDR3aa: CSVRGVNEAFF
j_gene: TRBJ1-1
v_gene: TRBV29-1
abundance: .
d_gene: .
len: 11

CDR3nt: TGTGCCAGCAGTTTCGCGGGACTAGCGGAAGAGACCCAGTACTTC
CDR3aa: CASSFAGLAEETQYF
j_gene: TRBJ2-5
v_gene: TRBV27
abundance: few
d_gene: TRBD2
len: 15

CDR3nt: TGCGCCAGCAGCCAAGGGGCTACTAGCGGGGGGAGCACAGATACGCAGTATTTT
CDR3aa: CASSQGATSGGSTDTQYF
j_gene: TRBJ2-3
v_gene: TRBV4-3
abundance: .
d_gene: TRBD2
len: 18

CDR3nt: TGTGCCAGCAGCGGGGGCCCTAACTATGGCTACACCTTC
CDR3aa: CASSGGPNYGYTF
j_gene: TRBJ1-2
v_gene: TRBV14
abundance: .
d_gene: .
len: 13

CDR3nt: TGTGCCAGCAGCCTACCCGGGGGGAAGCAGTATTTT
CDR3aa: CASSLPGGKQYF
j_gene: TRBJ2-3
v_gene: TRBV9
abundance: .
d_gene: TRBD2
len: 12

CDR3nt: TGTGCCATCAGTGAAGCGGGGGGTTCCTACGAGCAGTACTTC
CDR3aa: CAISEAGGSYEQYF
j_gene: TRBJ2-7
v_gene: TRBV10-3
abundance: .
d_gene: TRBD2
len: 14

CDR3nt: TGTGCCAGTAGTATTCCTGACAGGTTGAACACTGAAGCTTTCTTT
CDR3aa: CASSIPDRLNTEAFF
j_gene: TRBJ1-1
v_gene: TRBV19
abundance: .
d_gene: .
len: 15

CDR3nt: TGTGCCAGCAGCTTAACAGGGGCCAACTATGGCTACACCTTC
CDR3aa: CASSLTGANYGYTF
j_gene: TRBJ1-2
v_gene: TRBV7-9
abundance: .
d_gene: TRBD1
len: 14

CDR3nt: TGTGCCAGCAGCCCTCAACAGGGAGATACGCAGTATTTT
CDR3aa: CASSPQQGDTQYF
j_gene: TRBJ2-3
v_gene: TRBV7-2
abundance: .
d_gene: .
len: 13

CDR3nt: TGTGCCAGCTCACTGCCCCTAAACACTGAAGCTTTCTTT
CDR3aa: CASSLPLNTEAFF
j_gene: TRBJ1-1
v_gene: TRBV18
abundance: once
d_gene: .
len: 13

CDR3nt: TGCGCCAGCAGCCAGGAGTCCGGACAATATTCACCCCTCCACTTT
CDR3aa: CASSQESGQYSPLHF
j_gene: TRBJ1-6
v_gene: TRBV4-3
abundance: .
d_gene: .
len: 15

CDR3nt: TGCGCCAGCAGCCAAGTTCCTAGCGGGGGAACGTACGGCCCCTACAATGAGCAGTTCTTC
CDR3aa: CASSQVPSGGTYGPYNEQFF
j_gene: TRBJ2-1
v_gene: TRBV4-1
abundance: few
d_gene: TRBD2
len: 20